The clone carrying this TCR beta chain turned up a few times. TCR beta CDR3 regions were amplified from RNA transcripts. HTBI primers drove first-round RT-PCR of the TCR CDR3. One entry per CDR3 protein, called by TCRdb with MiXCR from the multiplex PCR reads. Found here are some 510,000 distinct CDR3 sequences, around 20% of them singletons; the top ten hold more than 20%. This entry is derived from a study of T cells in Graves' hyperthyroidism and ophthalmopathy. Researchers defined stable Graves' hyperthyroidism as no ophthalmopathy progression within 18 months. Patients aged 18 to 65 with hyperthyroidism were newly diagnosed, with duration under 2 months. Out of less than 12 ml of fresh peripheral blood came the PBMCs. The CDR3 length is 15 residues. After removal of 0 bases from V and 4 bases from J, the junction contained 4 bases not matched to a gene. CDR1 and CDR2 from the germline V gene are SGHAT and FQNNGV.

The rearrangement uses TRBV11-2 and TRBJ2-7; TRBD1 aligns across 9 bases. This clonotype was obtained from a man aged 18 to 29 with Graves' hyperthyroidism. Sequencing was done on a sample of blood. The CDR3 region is CASSLDRDRVYEQYF. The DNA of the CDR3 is TGTGCCAGCAGCTTAGATCGGGACAGGGTGTACGAGCAGTACTTC.